The rows below give T cell receptor beta chains drawn from one sample of a study of T cell responses to AZD1222 COVID-19 vaccine. Method: immunoSEQ multiplex PCR; TCRdb's copy keeps in-frame clones and lacks some. The sample has 80,000 to 95,000 clones, over 75% seen once. Sequencing was performed on peripheral blood, taken 28 days after the second AZD1222 dose. The receptors stem from an adult who received the AZD1222 COVID-19 vaccine. Both conserved end residues are part of each CDR3. A D gene is named only where the DNA matches it firmly. Expanded clones get a size class; other rows say once, few or many, or leave the size out.

- | TRBJ2-1 | - | TRBV4-1 | CASSFTGAPSKGNEQFF | TGCGCCAGCAGCTTTACGGGGGCCCCCTCTAAAGGGAATGAGCAGTTCTTC
- | TRBJ2-7 | - | TRBV19 | CASSRETGPSSYEQYF | TGTGCCAGTAGTAGGGAAACAGGGCCAAGCTCCTACGAGCAGTACTTC
- | TRBJ1-5 | - | TRBV19 | CASSIGQAINQPQHF | TGTGCCAGTAGTATAGGACAGGCGATCAATCAGCCCCAGCATTTT
- | TRBJ1-6 | - | TRBV27 | CASSFTQAPLHF | TGTGCCAGCAGTTTCACACAGGCTCCCCTCCACTTT
- | TRBJ1-4 | TRBD1 | TRBV4-2 | CASSQAQGVTNEKLFF | TGTGCCAGCAGCCAAGCCCAGGGGGTGACTAATGAAAAACTGTTTTTT
- | TRBJ1-2 | - | TRBV18 | CASSPQGGGYGYTF | TGTGCCAGCTCACCACAGGGAGGGGGCTATGGCTACACCTTC
- | TRBJ1-4 | - | TRBV12-3/TRBV12-4 | CASSFTSGEKLFF | TGTGCCAGCAGTTTCACATCCGGTGAAAAACTGTTTTTT
- | TRBJ2-7 | TRBD2 | TRBV18 | CASSPRASGGQSSYEQYF | TGTGCCAGCTCACCTAGGGCTAGCGGGGGCCAGAGCTCCTACGAGCAGTACTTC
- | TRBJ1-2 | TRBD1 | TRBV12-3/TRBV12-4 | CASSPTGTGYTF | TGTGCCAGCAGTCCGACAGGGACGGGCTACACCTTC
- | TRBJ1-1 | - | TRBV28 | CASRQDLGTEAFF | TGTGCCAGCAGGCAAGACCTGGGCACTGAAGCTTTCTTT
few | TRBJ1-5 | - | TRBV4-1 | CASSQDGGIGNQPQHF | TGCGCCAGCAGCCAAGATGGGGGGATCGGCAATCAGCCCCAGCATTTT
- | TRBJ1-6 | - | TRBV30 | CAWSPRGAARSYNSPLHF | TGTGCCTGGAGCCCCCGTGGGGCAGCCCGCTCCTATAATTCACCCCTCCACTTT
- | TRBJ2-3 | - | TRBV1 | CTSSQDNPRTDTQYF | TGCACCAGCAGCCAAGATAACCCCAGGACAGATACGCAGTATTTT
- | TRBJ2-5 | - | TRBV5-1 | CASSRTVFQETQYF | TGCGCCAGCAGCCGGACTGTTTTCCAAGAGACCCAGTACTTC
- | TRBJ1-1 | TRBD1 | TRBV5-8 | CASRTIQGAITEAFF | TGTGCCAGCAGAACAATACAGGGGGCGATAACTGAAGCTTTCTTT
- | TRBJ1-2 | - | TRBV5-1 | CASSSGSTYYGYTF | TGCGCCAGCAGCTCAGGATCCACATACTATGGCTACACCTTC
- | TRBJ2-7 | TRBD1 | TRBV7-9 | CASSLYRGASYEQYF | TGTGCCAGCAGCTTGTACAGGGGGGCCTCCTACGAGCAGTACTTC
- | TRBJ1-1 | - | TRBV9 | CASSVGAGHAEAFF | TGTGCCAGCAGCGTAGGGGCAGGGCACGCTGAAGCTTTCTTT
- | TRBJ1-1 | - | TRBV5-1 | CASSLDRAGHEAFF | TGCGCCAGCAGCTTGGACAGGGCTGGTCATGAAGCTTTCTTT
- | TRBJ1-5 | - | TRBV7-2 | CASSSSGNQPQHF | TGTGCCAGCAGCTCGTCAGGCAATCAGCCCCAGCATTTT
few | TRBJ1-1 | TRBD1 | TRBV12-3/TRBV12-4 | CASGQGMNTEAFF | TGTGCCAGTGGACAGGGGATGAACACTGAAGCTTTCTTT
- | TRBJ1-3 | TRBD1 | TRBV2 | CASSPGGFGNTIYF | TGTGCCAGCAGTCCAGGGGGATTCGGAAACACCATATATTTT
- | TRBJ1-4 | TRBD1 | TRBV24-1 | CATSDRQGSNEKLFF | TGTGCCACCAGTGATCGACAGGGATCTAATGAAAAACTGTTTTTT
- | TRBJ1-5 | - | TRBV12-3/TRBV12-4 | CASSLMEVQPQHF | TGTGCCAGCAGCTTGATGGAGGTTCAGCCCCAGCATTTT
once | TRBJ2-3 | - | TRBV14 | CASSQGEMADTQYF | TGTGCCAGCAGCCAAGGGGAGATGGCAGATACGCAGTATTTT
- | TRBJ1-1 | - | TRBV12-3/TRBV12-4 | CASSATGFRAFF | TGTGCCAGCAGTGCGACAGGTTTTCGAGCTTTCTTT
once | TRBJ1-5 | - | TRBV10-3 | CAISESGSNQPQHF | TGTGCCATCAGTGAGTCGGGCAGCAATCAGCCCCAGCATTTT
- | TRBJ1-1 | - | TRBV5-1 | CASSYEERKAFF | TGCGCCAGCAGCTACGAAGAACGAAAAGCTTTCTTT
- | TRBJ2-7 | - | TRBV7-8 | CASSRTDSYEQYF | TGTGCCAGCAGCCGGACGGACTCCTACGAGCAGTACTTC
- | TRBJ2-7 | - | TRBV9 | CASSPGQLPTEQYF | TGTGCCAGCAGCCCAGGGCAGCTCCCTACCGAGCAGTACTTC
- | TRBJ1-5 | TRBD1 | TRBV18 | CASSPTGGEPQHF | TGTGCCAGCTCACCTACAGGGGGTGAGCCCCAGCATTTT
- | TRBJ2-1 | - | TRBV7-2 | CASSSPGLQQFF | TGTGCCAGCAGCTCCCCGGGACTTCAGCAGTTCTTC
- | TRBJ1-4 | TRBD1 | TRBV9 | CASARSGTGVEKLFF | TGTGCCAGCGCCCGATCCGGGACAGGGGTTGAAAAACTGTTTTTT
- | TRBJ1-1 | - | TRBV9 | CASSVVEGRSEAFF | TGTGCCAGCAGCGTAGTGGAGGGGAGGTCTGAAGCTTTCTTT
- | TRBJ1-5 | - | TRBV28 | CASSLTGTKSNQPQHF | TGTGCCAGCAGTTTAACGGGGACAAAAAGCAATCAGCCCCAGCATTTT
once | TRBJ2-2 | - | TRBV7-2 | CASSPQQNTGELFF | TGTGCCAGCAGCCCCCAACAGAACACCGGGGAGCTGTTTTTT
- | TRBJ2-7 | - | TRBV5-3 | CARSLAGELREQYF | TGTGCCAGAAGCTTAGCAGGGGAATTGCGCGAGCAGTACTTC
once | TRBJ1-2 | - | TRBV7-2 | CASSLAQGLNYGYTF | TGTGCCAGCAGCTTAGCGCAAGGCCTGAACTATGGCTACACCTTC
- | TRBJ2-1 | - | TRBV7-8 | CASSLGLLTWDNEQFF | TGTGCCAGCAGCTTAGGCCTCTTAACATGGGACAATGAGCAGTTCTTC
- | TRBJ1-5 | TRBD1 | TRBV7-9 | CASGKQGPTIIYSNQPQHF | TGTGCCAGCGGGAAACAGGGGCCGACAATAATTTATAGCAATCAGCCCCAGCATTTT
- | TRBJ2-5 | TRBD1 | TRBV4-3 | CASSRVGDRGGETQYF | TGCGCCAGCAGCCGTGTTGGGGACAGGGGCGGAGAGACCCAGTACTTC
once | TRBJ1-5 | - | TRBV2 | CASSLGNAYSNQPQHF | TGTGCCAGCAGTCTGGGCAACGCGTATAGCAATCAGCCCCAGCATTTT
once | TRBJ1-6 | - | TRBV3-1/TRBV3-2 | CASSQLGTSPLHF | TGTGCCAGCAGCCAACTGGGTACTTCACCCCTCCACTTT